The clone carrying this T cell receptor beta chain was seen many times. Germline CDR1 reads SQVTM; CDR2 reads ANQGSEA. The CDR3 is 13 amino acids. V lost 7 bases, J lost 1 base, and 4 bases stayed unmatched. For the second PCR, which ran for about 7 to 11 cycles, a sample-barcoded 5' primer and a J-beta primer mix were used. TCRdb re-called the 5' RACE reads through MiXCR, storing one row per CDR3 protein. The table shows 1,100,000 or so distinct CDR3 sequences, with under 45% occurring only once. These data belong to a study of blood T cells in healthy people across ages. The rearrangement links TRBV29-1 to TRBJ2-5; 9 bases line up with TRBD2. The receptor's source is a woman aged 55-69 years in good health. Sequencing used blood. CDR3 coding DNA: TGCAGCGCACGGGGACTAGCCCAAGAGACCCAGTACTTC. Its translation is CSARGLAQETQYF.